This T cell receptor beta chain was captured in a study of shared clonotypes between healthy human individuals. Remarks on this clone: This specimen includes other DNA sequences encoding the same CDR3.

Using immunoSEQ multiplex PCR, the repertoire was profiled, and TCRdb retains in-frame clones only, with some absent. Of fewer than 3 million clones listed, less than 95% were seen once; the top ten hold roughly 0.34%. The germline V and J ends were trimmed by 1 base and 3 bases, with 7 bases remaining between them. Per germline, CDR1 SGHTA and CDR2 FQGNSA. The CDR3 totals 13 residues. This sequence joins TRBV7-2 and TRBJ2-7; D is ambiguous. This TCR was sampled from a man younger than 35 in good health. Some clones in this sample may be carry-over from other donors' samples. Material: naive CD4+ T cells from PBMCs. The subset here: CD45RA+ positively selected. Here the CDR3 DNA reads TGTGCCAGCAGCTTAGGGAGAGGCTACGAGCAGTACTTC. This sequence encodes CASSLGRGYEQYF.